Listed below are T cell receptor beta chains from one sample, sequenced in a study of T-cell reconstitution after alpha-beta-depleted transplantation in children. TCRdb used MiXCR to reprocess the PCR reads, holding one entry per CDR3 protein. Of 600,000 to 700,000 distinct CDR3 sequences listed, about 15% are singletons. Material: PBMCs from the stem cell graft donor, obtained from the stem cell graft. The origin of the receptors is a human donor who donated a stem cell graft to a child with acute myeloid leukemia. Both conserved end residues are part of each CDR3. The D gene is left open where the match is weak. The listing skips clone size in some rows; elsewhere it reads once, few, many or a size class.

CDR3 length: 15
J gene: TRBJ2-7
clone size: NA
D gene: NA
V gene: TRBV5-6
CDR3 DNA: TGTGCCAGCAGCTTGGGAAAGGGGACTTACGTTGGGCAGTACTTC
CDR3 protein: CASSLGKGTYVGQYF

CDR3 length: 14
J gene: TRBJ2-7
clone size: few
D gene: NA
V gene: TRBV6-5
CDR3 DNA: TGTGCCAGCAGTTACTGGAGGGGGAGGTACGAGCAGTACTTC
CDR3 protein: CASSYWRGRYEQYF

CDR3 length: 16
J gene: TRBJ2-5
clone size: many
D gene: NA
V gene: TRBV20-1
CDR3 DNA: TGCAGTGCTAGAGATCAGCAGCGGGCGTTCCAAGAGACCCAGTACTTC
CDR3 protein: CSARDQQRAFQETQYF

CDR3 length: 16
J gene: TRBJ2-2
clone size: few
D gene: TRBD1
V gene: TRBV20-1
CDR3 DNA: TGCAGTGCTAGAGACTCCGGGACAGGGGGTACCGGGGAGCTGTTTTTT
CDR3 protein: CSARDSGTGGTGELFF

CDR3 length: 14
J gene: TRBJ2-4
clone size: many
D gene: NA
V gene: TRBV20-1
CDR3 DNA: TGCAGTGCTTCGCCGCAGGGGAAGAGGGACATTCAGTACTTC
CDR3 protein: CSASPQGKRDIQYF

CDR3 length: 17
J gene: TRBJ2-1
clone size: NA
D gene: TRBD2
V gene: TRBV27
CDR3 DNA: TGTGCCAGCAGTTCGCTCTCTAGCGGGGGGCTTCACAATGAGCAGTTCTTC
CDR3 protein: CASSSLSSGGLHNEQFF

CDR3 length: 16
J gene: TRBJ2-2
clone size: NA
D gene: TRBD1
V gene: TRBV24-1
CDR3 DNA: TGTGCCACCAGTGACTCGGACAGGTTCGGGACCGGGGAGCTGTTTTTT
CDR3 protein: CATSDSDRFGTGELFF

CDR3 length: 14
J gene: TRBJ1-4
clone size: many
D gene: TRBD1
V gene: TRBV10-3
CDR3 DNA: TGTGCCATCAGTAAGAGACAGGGTGGTGAAAAACTGTTTTTT
CDR3 protein: CAISKRQGGEKLFF

CDR3 length: 16
J gene: TRBJ2-7
clone size: many
D gene: NA
V gene: TRBV5-1
CDR3 DNA: TGCGCCAGCAGCTTGGCCGACAGTGGCCGCCCCTACGAGCAGTACTTC
CDR3 protein: CASSLADSGRPYEQYF

CDR3 length: 11
J gene: TRBJ2-5
clone size: many
D gene: NA
V gene: TRBV10-3
CDR3 DNA: TGTGCCATCAGTGACCGAGAGACCCAGTACTTC
CDR3 protein: CAISDRETQYF

CDR3 length: 16
J gene: TRBJ2-1
clone size: NA
D gene: NA
V gene: TRBV4-2
CDR3 DNA: TGTGCCAGCAGCCAAGATCAGACCCTCTCCTACAATGAGCAGTTCTTC
CDR3 protein: CASSQDQTLSYNEQFF

CDR3 length: 14
J gene: TRBJ2-5
clone size: NA
D gene: NA
V gene: TRBV6-1
CDR3 DNA: TGTGCCAGCAAGTTGGGACCTTGGGGAGAGACCCAGTACTTC
CDR3 protein: CASKLGPWGETQYF

CDR3 length: 15
J gene: TRBJ2-3
clone size: NA
D gene: NA
V gene: TRBV7-9
CDR3 DNA: TGTGCCAGCAGCTTCCGGGACCCTTTCACAGATACGCAGTATTTT
CDR3 protein: CASSFRDPFTDTQYF

CDR3 length: 15
J gene: TRBJ2-2
clone size: NA
D gene: NA
V gene: TRBV21-1
CDR3 DNA: TGTGCCAGCCTACCCCGGATCCCTTTCACCGGGGAGCTGTTTTTT
CDR3 protein: CASLPRIPFTGELFF

CDR3 length: 12
J gene: TRBJ2-1
clone size: NA
D gene: NA
V gene: TRBV12-3/TRBV12-4
CDR3 DNA: TGTGCCAGCAGCCCTGAAAGAAATGAGCAGTTCTTC
CDR3 protein: CASSPERNEQFF

CDR3 length: 11
J gene: TRBJ1-1
clone size: few
D gene: NA
V gene: TRBV18
CDR3 DNA: TGTGCCAGCCAAAGTCACACTGAAGCTTTCTTT
CDR3 protein: CASQSHTEAFF

CDR3 length: 13
J gene: TRBJ2-5
clone size: many
D gene: NA
V gene: TRBV12-3/TRBV12-4
CDR3 DNA: TGTGCCAGCAGTCCTAGGTCGTGGGAGACCCAGTACTTC
CDR3 protein: CASSPRSWETQYF

CDR3 length: 16
J gene: TRBJ2-7
clone size: NA
D gene: NA
V gene: TRBV4-3
CDR3 DNA: TGCGCCAGCAGCCAAGAGGGGGGCAGGTACACCTACGAGCAGTACTTC
CDR3 protein: CASSQEGGRYTYEQYF

CDR3 length: 15
J gene: TRBJ2-5
clone size: once
D gene: NA
V gene: TRBV7-8
CDR3 DNA: TGTGCCAGCAGCTTAAGACACGCCAAGGGGGAGACCCAGTACTTC
CDR3 protein: CASSLRHAKGETQYF

CDR3 length: 14
J gene: TRBJ2-5
clone size: many
D gene: NA
V gene: TRBV7-3
CDR3 DNA: TGTGCCAGCAGCTCTTGGACAGCACAAGAGACCCAGTACTTC
CDR3 protein: CASSSWTAQETQYF

CDR3 length: 16
J gene: TRBJ1-5
clone size: NA
D gene: NA
V gene: TRBV7-2
CDR3 DNA: TGTGCCAGCAGCTCCTATGGGACCGGCAACAATCAGCCCCAGCATTTT
CDR3 protein: CASSSYGTGNNQPQHF

CDR3 length: 14
J gene: TRBJ1-5
clone size: NA
D gene: NA
V gene: TRBV5-1
CDR3 DNA: TGCGCCAGCAGCTTTGGGGTGGTGGGACAGCCCCAGCATTTT
CDR3 protein: CASSFGVVGQPQHF

CDR3 length: 12
J gene: TRBJ2-1
clone size: many
D gene: NA
V gene: TRBV20-1
CDR3 DNA: TGCAGTGCTAGGTCGCCTGGGGGTGAGCAGTTCTTC
CDR3 protein: CSARSPGGEQFF

CDR3 length: 15
J gene: TRBJ2-2
clone size: NA
D gene: NA
V gene: TRBV7-2
CDR3 DNA: TGTGCCAGAGAGACTGGAGGAACGAACACCGGGGAGCTGTTTTTT
CDR3 protein: CARETGGTNTGELFF

CDR3 length: 17
J gene: TRBJ2-7
clone size: many
D gene: NA
V gene: TRBV4-3
CDR3 DNA: TGCGCCAGCAGCCAAACGCTAACAGATTTCAGAACCTACGAGCAGTACTTC
CDR3 protein: CASSQTLTDFRTYEQYF